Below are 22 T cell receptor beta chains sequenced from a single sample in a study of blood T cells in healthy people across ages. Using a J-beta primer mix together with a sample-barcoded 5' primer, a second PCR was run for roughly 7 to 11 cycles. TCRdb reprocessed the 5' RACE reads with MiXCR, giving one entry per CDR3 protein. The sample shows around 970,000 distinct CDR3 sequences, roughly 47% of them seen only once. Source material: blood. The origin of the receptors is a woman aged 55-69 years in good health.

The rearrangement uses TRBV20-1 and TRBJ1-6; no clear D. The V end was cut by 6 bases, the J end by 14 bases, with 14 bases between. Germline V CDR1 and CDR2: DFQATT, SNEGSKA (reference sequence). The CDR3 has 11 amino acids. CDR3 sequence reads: CSASFLQSLHF. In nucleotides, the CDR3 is TGCAGTGCCTCATTTCTTCAATCCCTCCACTTT.

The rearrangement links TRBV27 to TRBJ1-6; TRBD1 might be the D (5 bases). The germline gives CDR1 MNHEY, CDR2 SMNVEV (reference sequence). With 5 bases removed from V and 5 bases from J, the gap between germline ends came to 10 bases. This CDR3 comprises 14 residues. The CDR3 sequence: CASSEGFNNSPLHF. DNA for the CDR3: TGTGCCAGCAGTGAGGGGTTCAATAATTCACCCCTCCACTTT.

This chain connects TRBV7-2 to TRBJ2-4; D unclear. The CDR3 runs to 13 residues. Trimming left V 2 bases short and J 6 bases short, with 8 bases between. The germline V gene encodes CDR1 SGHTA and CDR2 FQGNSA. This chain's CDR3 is CASSLSWGNIQYF. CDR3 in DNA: TGTGCCAGCAGCTTAAGTTGGGGAAACATTCAGTACTTC.

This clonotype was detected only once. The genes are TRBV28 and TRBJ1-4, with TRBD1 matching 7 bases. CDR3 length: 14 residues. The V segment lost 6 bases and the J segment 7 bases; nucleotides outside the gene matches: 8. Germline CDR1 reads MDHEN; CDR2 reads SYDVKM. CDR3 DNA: TGTGCCAGCAGAAGACAGGGAGGTGGTGAAAAACTGTTTTTT. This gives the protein CASRRQGGGEKLFF.

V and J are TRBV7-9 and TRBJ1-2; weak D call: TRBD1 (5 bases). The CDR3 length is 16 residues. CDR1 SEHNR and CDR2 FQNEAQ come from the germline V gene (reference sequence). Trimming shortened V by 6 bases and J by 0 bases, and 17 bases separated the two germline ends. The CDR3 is CASSYRTELANYGYTF. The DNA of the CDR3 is TGTGCCAGCAGTTACAGGACGGAGTTAGCTAACTATGGCTACACCTTC.

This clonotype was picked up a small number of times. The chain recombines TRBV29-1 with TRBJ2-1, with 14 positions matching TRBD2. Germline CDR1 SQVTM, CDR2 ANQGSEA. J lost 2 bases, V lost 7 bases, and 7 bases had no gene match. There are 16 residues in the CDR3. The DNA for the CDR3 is TGCAGCGGAGGGGGACTAGCGGGAGTCCCCTACAATGAGCAGTTCTTC. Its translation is CSGGGLAGVPYNEQFF.

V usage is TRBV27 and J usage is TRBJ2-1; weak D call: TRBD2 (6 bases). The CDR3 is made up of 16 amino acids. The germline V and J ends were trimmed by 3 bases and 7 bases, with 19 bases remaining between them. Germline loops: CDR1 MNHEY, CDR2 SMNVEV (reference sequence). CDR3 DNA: TGTGCCAGCAGTTTTACTGGCGGGATTATGGGAAATGAGCAGTTCTTC. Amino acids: CASSFTGGIMGNEQFF.

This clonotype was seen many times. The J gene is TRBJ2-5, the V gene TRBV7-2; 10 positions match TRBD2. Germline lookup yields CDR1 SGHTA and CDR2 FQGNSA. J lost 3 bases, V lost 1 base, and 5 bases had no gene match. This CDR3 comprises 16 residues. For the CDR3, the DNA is TGTGCCAGCAGCTTAGTAGCTAGCGGGAGAGAAGAGACCCAGTACTTC. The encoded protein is CASSLVASGREETQYF.

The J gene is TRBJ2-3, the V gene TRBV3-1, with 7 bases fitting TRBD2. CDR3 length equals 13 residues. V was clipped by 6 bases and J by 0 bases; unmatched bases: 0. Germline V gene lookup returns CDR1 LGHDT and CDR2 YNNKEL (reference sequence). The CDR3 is CASRRESTDTQYF. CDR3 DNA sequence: TGTGCCAGCAGGCGGGAGAGCACAGATACGCAGTATTTT.

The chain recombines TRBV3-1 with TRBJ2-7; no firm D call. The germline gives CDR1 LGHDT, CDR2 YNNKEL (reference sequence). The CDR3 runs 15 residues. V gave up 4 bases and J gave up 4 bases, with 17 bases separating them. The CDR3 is CASSPVDLNLYEQYF. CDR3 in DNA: TGTGCCAGCAGCCCCGTCGACCTGAACCTTTACGAGCAGTACTTC.

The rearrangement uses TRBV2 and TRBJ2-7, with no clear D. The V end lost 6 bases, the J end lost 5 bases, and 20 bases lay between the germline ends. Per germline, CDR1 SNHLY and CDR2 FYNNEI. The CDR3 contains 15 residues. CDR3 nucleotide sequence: TGTGCCAGCAGCCACGTTGCGACGGCGAGCGACGAGCAGTACTTC. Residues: CASSHVATASDEQYF.

The CDR3 loop reads CSARDQGTAVGYTF. For the CDR3, the DNA is TGCAGTGCTAGGGATCAAGGGACGGCCGTGGGCTACACCTTC. This sequence joins TRBV20-1 and TRBJ1-2, with a weak D call TRBD1 (5 bases). The CDR3 extends over 14 amino acids. The V gene's germline CDR1 is DFQATT and CDR2 SNEGSKA (reference sequence). V dropped 3 bases and J dropped 8 bases, with 19 bases sitting between them.

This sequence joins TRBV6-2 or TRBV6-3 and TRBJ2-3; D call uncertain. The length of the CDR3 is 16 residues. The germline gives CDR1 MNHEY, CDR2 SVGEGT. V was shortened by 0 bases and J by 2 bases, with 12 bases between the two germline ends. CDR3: CASSYSPAVPTDTQYF. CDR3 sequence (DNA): TGTGCCAGCAGTTACTCTCCGGCCGTTCCCACAGATACGCAGTATTTT.

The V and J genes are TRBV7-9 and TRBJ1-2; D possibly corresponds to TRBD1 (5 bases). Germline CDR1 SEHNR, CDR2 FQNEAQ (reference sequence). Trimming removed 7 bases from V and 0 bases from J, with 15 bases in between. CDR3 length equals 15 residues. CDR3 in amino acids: CASTSQAQTNYGYTF. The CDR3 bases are TGTGCCAGCACCTCACAGGCCCAGACTAACTATGGCTACACCTTC.

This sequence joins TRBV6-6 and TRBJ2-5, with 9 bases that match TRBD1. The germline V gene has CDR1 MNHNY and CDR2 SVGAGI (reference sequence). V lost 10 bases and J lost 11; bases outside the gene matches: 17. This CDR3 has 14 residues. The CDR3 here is CATNRGQGKGEQYF. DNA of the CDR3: TGTGCCACCAACCGGGGACAGGGAAAGGGGGAGCAGTACTTC.

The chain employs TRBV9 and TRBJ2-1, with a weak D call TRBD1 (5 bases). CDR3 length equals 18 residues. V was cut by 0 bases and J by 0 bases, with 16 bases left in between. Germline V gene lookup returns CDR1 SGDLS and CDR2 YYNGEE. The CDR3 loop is CASSVVGLGPSSYNEQFF. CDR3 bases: TGTGCCAGCAGCGTAGTTGGATTGGGGCCAAGCTCCTACAATGAGCAGTTCTTC. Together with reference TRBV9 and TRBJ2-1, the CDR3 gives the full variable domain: DSGVTQTPKHLITATGQRVTLRCSPRSGDLSVYWYQQSLDQGLQFLIQYYNGEERAKGNILERFSAQQFPDLHSELNLSSLELGDSALYFCASSVVGLGPSSYNEQFFGPGTRLTVL.

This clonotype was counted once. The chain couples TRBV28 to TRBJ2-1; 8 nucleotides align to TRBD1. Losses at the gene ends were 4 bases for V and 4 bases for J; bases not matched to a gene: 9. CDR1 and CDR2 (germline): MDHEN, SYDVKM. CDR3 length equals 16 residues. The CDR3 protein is CASSSTGTGDYNEQFF. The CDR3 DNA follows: TGTGCCAGCAGTTCAACCGGGACAGGAGATTACAATGAGCAGTTCTTC.

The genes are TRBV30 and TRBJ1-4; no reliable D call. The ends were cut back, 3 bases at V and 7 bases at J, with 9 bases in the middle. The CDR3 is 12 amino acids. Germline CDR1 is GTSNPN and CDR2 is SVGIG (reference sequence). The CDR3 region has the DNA TGTGCCTGGAGATCTAGCACTGAAAAACTGTTTTTT. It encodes CAWRSSTEKLFF. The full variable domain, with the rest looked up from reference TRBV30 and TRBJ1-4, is SQTIHQWPATLVQPVGSPLSLECTVEGTSNPNLYWYRQAAGRGLQLLFYSVGIGQISSEVPQNLSASRPQDRQFILSSKKLLLSDSGFYLCAWRSSTEKLFFGSGTQLSVL.

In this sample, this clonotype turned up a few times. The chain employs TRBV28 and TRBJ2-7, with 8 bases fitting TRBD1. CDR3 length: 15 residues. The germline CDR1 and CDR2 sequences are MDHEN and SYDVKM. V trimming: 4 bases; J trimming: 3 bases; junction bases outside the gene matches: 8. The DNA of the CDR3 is TGTGCCAGCAGTTCAGGGGGCGGTTGGTACTACGAGCAGTACTTC. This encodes CASSSGGGWYYEQYF.

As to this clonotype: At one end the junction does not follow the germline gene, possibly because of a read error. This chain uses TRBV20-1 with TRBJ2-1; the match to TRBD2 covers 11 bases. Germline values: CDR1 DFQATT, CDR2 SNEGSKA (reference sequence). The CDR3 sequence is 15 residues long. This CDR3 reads CSANPSGRSFNEQFF. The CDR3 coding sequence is TGCAGTGCCAACCCTAGCGGGAGGTCCTTCAATGAGCAGTTCTTC.

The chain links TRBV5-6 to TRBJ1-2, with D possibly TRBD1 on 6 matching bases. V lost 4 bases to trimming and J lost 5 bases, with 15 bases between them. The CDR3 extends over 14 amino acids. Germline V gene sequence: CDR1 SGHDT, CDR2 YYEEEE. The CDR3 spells CASSTGTTSYGYTF. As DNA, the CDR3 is TGTGCCAGCAGCACCGGGACAACCTCTTATGGCTACACCTTC.

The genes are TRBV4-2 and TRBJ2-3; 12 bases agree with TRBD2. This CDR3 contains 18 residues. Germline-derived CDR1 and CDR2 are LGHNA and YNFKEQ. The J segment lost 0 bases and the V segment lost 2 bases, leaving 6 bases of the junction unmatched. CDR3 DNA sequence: TGTGCCAGCAGCCAACTAGCGGGAGGGCCGTTCAGCACAGATACGCAGTATTTT. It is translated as CASSQLAGGPFSTDTQYF.